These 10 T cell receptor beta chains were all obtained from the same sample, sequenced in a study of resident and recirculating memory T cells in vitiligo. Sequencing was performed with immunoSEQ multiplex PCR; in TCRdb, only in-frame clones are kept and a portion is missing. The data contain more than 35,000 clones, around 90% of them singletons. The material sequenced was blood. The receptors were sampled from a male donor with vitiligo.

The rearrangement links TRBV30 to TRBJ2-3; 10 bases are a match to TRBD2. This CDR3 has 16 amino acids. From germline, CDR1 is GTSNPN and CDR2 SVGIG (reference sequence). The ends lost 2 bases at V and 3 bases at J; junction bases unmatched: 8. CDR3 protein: CAWSSGGARGTDTQYF. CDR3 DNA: TGTGCCTGGAGTAGCGGGGGGGCCAGAGGAACAGATACGCAGTATTTT. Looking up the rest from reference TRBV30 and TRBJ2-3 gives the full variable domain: SQTIHQWPATLVQPVGSPLSLECTVEGTSNPNLYWYRQAAGRGLQLLFYSVGIGQISSEVPQNLSASRPQDRQFILSSKKLLLSDSGFYLCAWSSGGARGTDTQYFGPGTRLTVL.

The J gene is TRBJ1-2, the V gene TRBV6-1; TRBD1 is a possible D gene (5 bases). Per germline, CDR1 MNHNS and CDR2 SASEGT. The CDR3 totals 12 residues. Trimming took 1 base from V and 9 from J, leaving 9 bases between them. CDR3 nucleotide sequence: TGTGCCAGCAGTGAAGTGACAGTACGCTACACCTTC. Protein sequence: CASSEVTVRYTF.

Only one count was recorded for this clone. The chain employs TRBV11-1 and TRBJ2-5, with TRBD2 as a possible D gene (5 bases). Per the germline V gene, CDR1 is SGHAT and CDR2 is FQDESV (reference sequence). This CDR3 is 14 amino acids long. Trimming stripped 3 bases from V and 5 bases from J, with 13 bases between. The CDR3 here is CASSFSTNLETQYF. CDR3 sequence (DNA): TGTGCCAGCAGCTTTTCGACTAACCTGGAGACCCAGTACTTC.

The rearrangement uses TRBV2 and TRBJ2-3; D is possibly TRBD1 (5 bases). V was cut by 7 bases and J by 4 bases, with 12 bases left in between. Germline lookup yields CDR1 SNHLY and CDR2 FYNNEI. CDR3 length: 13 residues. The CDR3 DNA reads TGTGCCAGCAAAAGCAGGGCAGCAGATACGCAGTATTTT. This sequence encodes CASKSRAADTQYF.

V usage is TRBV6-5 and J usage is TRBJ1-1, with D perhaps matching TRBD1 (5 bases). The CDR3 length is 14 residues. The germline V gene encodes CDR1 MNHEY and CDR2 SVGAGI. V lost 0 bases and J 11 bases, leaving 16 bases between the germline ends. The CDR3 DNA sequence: TGTGCCAGCAGTTACTCTCGACGGGGGGGGAGGGCTTTCTTT. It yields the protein CASSYSRRGGRAFF.

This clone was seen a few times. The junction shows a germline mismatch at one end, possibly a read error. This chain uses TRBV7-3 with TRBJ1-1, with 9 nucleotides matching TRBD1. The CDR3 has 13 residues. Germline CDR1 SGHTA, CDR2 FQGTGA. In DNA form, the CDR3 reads TGTGCCAGCAGCCCGGGGACAGGGACTGGAGCTTTCTTT. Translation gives CASSPGTGTGAFF.

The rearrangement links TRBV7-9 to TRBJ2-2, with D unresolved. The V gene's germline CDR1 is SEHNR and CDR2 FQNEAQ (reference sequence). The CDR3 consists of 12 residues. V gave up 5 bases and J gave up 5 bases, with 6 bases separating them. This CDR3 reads CASSIGTGELFF. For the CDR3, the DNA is TGTGCCAGCAGCATCGGGACCGGGGAGCTGTTTTTT.

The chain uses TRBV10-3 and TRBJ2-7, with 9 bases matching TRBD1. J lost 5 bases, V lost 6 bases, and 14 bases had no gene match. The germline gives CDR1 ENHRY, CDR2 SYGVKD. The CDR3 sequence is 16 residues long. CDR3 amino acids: CAISPNTGQGRDEQYF. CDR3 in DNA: TGTGCCATCAGCCCAAACACGGGACAGGGTCGCGACGAGCAGTACTTC.

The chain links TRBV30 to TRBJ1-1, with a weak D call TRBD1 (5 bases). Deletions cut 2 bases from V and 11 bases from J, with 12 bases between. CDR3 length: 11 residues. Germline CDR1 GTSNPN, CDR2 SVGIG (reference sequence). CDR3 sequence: CAWSSQGRAFF. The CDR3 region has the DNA TGTGCCTGGAGTTCCCAGGGTCGCGCTTTCTTT.

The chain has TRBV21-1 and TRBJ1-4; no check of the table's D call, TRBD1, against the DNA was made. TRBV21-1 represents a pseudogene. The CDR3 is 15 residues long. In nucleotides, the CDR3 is TGTGCCAGCAGCTCCCGACAGCTACACGGGGAAAAACTGTTTTTT. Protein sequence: CASSSRQLHGEKLFF.